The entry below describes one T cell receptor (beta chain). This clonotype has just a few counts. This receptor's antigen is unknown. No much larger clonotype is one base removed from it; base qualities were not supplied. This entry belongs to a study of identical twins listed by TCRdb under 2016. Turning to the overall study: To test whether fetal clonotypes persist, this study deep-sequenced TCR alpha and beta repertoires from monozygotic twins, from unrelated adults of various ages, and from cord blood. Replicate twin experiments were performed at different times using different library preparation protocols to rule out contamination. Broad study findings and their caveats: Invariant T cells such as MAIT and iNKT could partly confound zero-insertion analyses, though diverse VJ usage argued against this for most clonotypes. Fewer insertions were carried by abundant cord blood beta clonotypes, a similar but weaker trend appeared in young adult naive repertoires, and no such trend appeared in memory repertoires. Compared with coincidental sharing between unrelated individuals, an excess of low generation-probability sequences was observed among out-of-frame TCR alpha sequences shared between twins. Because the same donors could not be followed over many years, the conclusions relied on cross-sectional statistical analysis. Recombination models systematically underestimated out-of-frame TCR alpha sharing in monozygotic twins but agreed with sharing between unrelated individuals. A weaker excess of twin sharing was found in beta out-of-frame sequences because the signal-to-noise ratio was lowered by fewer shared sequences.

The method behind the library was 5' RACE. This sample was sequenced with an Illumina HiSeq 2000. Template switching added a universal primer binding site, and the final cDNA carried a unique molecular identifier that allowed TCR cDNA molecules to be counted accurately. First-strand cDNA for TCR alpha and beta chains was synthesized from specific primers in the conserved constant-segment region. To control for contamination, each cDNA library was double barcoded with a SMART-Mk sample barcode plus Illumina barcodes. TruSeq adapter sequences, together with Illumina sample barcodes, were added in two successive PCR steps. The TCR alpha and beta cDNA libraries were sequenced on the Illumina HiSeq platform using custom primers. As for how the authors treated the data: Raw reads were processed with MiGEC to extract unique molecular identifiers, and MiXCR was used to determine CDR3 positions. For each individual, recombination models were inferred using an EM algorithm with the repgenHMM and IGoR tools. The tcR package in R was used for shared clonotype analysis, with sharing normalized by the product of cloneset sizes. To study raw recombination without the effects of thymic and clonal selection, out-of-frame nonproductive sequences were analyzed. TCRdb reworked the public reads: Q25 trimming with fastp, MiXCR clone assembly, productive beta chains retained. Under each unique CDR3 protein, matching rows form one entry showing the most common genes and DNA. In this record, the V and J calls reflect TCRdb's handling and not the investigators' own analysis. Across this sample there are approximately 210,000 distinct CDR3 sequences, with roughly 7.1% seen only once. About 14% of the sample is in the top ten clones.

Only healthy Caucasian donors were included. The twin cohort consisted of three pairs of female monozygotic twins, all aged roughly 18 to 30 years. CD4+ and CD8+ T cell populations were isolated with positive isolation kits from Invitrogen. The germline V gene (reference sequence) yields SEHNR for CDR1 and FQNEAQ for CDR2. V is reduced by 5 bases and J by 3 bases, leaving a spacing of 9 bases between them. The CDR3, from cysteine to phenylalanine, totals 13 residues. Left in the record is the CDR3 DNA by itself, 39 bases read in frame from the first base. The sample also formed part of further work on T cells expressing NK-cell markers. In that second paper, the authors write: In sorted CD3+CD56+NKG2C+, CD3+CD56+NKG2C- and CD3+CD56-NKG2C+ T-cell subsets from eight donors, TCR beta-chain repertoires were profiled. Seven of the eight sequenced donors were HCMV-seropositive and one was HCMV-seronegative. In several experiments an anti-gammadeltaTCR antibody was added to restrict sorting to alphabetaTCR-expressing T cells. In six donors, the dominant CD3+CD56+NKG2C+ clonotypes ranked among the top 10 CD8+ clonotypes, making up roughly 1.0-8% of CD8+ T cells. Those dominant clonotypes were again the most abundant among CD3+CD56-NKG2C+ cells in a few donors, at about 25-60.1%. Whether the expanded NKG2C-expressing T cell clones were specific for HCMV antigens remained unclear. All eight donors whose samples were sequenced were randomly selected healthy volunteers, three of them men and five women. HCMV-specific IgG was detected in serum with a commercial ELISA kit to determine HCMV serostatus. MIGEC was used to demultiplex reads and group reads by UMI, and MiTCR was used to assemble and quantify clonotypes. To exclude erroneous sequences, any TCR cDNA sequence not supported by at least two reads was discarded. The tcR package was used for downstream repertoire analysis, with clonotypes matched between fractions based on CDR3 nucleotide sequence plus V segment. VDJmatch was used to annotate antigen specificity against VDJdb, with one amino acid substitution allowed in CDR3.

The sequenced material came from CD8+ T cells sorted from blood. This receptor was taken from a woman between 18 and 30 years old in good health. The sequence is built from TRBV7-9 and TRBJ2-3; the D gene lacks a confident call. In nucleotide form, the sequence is TGTGCCAGCAGCCGCCCAGTTACAGATACGCAGTATTTT. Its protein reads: CASSRPVTDTQYF. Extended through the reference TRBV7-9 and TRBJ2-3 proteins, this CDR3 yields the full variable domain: DTGVSQNPRHKITKRGQNVTFRCDPISEHNRLYWYRQTLGQGPEFLTYFQNEAQLEKSRLLSDRFSAERPKGSFSTLEIQRTEQGDSAMYLCASSRPVTDTQYFGPGTRLTVL.